Described below is a single T cell receptor (beta chain) sequence and its context. Some clones are missing from TCRdb's copy, which holds only in-frame ones; the method was immunoSEQ multiplex PCR. The table lists roughly 500,000 clones, roughly 83% of them singletons. This record belongs to a study of shared clonotypes between healthy human individuals. The CDR3 contains 15 residues. Germline V gives CDR1 LNHDA, CDR2 SQIVND (reference sequence). Trimming shortened V by 6 bases and J by 0 bases, and 14 bases separated the two germline ends. Sequencing input: PBMCs. This receptor was obtained from a woman aged 40 to 50 in good health. Some clones in this sample may be carry-over from other donors' samples. J is TRBJ1-1 and V is TRBV19, with D possibly TRBD1 on 5 matching bases. This CDR3 reads CASRRMGPVNTEAFF. The CDR3, as DNA: TGTGCCAGTAGGAGAATGGGACCCGTGAACACTGAAGCTTTCTTT.